These 8 T cell receptor beta chains originate from one sample sequenced in a study of T cells in women clearing cervical HPV infection listed by TCRdb under 2018. The library was built by means of the immunoSEQ multiplex PCR assay. The source is immuneACCESS, and TCRdb retained only in-frame sequences with V and J called. Part of the clones is not carried over; for the studies checked, unresolved V genes explain less than half of this, and the remainder is unexplained. The sample's table covers roughly 35,000 clones. Of the sample, about 1.8% falls within the top ten clones. Sequenced: blood buffy coat. These receptor sequences come from a woman between 18 and 69 years old with a cervical HPV16 infection that either progressed to CIN3+ or cleared (not recorded which).

About this clone: The read finishes 3 residues shy of the CDR3 end, and the germline J gene is used to complete it. The rearrangement links TRBV14 to TRBJ1-1, with D tentatively TRBD1 (6 bases). The CDR3 totals 14 residues. Trimming left V 1 base short and J 2 bases short, with 8 bases between. Germline-derived CDR1 and CDR2 are SGHDN and FVKESK. CDR3 DNA (partial): TGTGCCAGCAGCCAAGCACAGGGAAACACTGAA. Protein: CASSQAQGNTE. The full-length CDR3 reads as CASSQAQGNTEAFF.

Remarks on this clone: The read terminates 3 residues ahead of where the CDR3 ends, so the germline J gene completes it. J is TRBJ2-1 and V is TRBV27; 9 positions match TRBD1. The CDR3 length is 15 residues. J gave up 4 bases and V 6 bases, and 7 bases lay outside the gene matches. The germline V gene encodes CDR1 MNHEY and CDR2 SMNVEV (reference sequence). Partial CDR3 DNA: TGTGCCAGCAGCCTTACAGGGGGCGGATACAATGAG. Its translation: CASSLTGGGYNE. The CDR3 reads in full as CASSLTGGGYNEQFF.

To note about this clone: Sequencing ends 3 residues short of the CDR3 end; the germline J gene provides the rest. The V call is TRBV18, the J call TRBJ1-5, with 8 bases aligning to TRBD1. Germline CDR1 and CDR2: KGHSH and LQKENI. This CDR3 is 14 amino acids long. V trimming: 4 bases; J trimming: 6 bases; junction bases outside the gene matches: 5. CDR3 residues: CASSQSGTGQPQHF. The part of the CDR3 DNA that was read is TGTGCCAGCTCACAATCCGGGACAGGTCAGCCC.

To note about this clone: Sequencing ends 3 residues short of the CDR3 end; the germline J gene provides the rest. This chain joins TRBV7-9 and TRBJ2-7; possibly TRBD1 for D (6 bases). This CDR3 spans 13 amino acids. Germline V gene lookup returns CDR1 SEHNR and CDR2 FQNEAQ (reference sequence). The germline V and J ends were trimmed by 5 bases and 4 bases, with 12 bases remaining between them. CDR3 sequence: CASSPDSIYEQYF. CDR3 bases read: TGTGCCAGCAGCCCGGACAGCATTTACGAG.

About this clone itself: The read falls 3 residues short of the CDR3 end, and the missing part is taken from the germline J gene. The J gene is TRBJ1-6, the V gene TRBV5-4; 7 nucleotides match TRBD1. This CDR3 has 15 residues. The V gene end was trimmed by 3 bases and the J gene end by 9 bases; junction bases not matched to a gene: 9. Germline V lookup: CDR1 SGHNT, CDR2 YYREEE (reference sequence). CDR3 residues: CASSSRTGGGSPLHF. The CDR3 bases that were read are TGTGCCAGCAGCTCGAGGACAGGAGGCGGTTCACCC.

Comment on this clone: The observed sequence ends 3 residues before the CDR3 terminus, with the missing tail filled in from the germline J gene. The V call is TRBV19, the J call TRBJ2-3; 10 nucleotides line up with TRBD2. The CDR3 is 16 residues long. Germline CDR1 and CDR2: LNHDA and SQIVND (reference sequence). Partial CDR3 DNA: TGTGCCAGTAGCCTGAGCGGGGGGGGAATCCAAGAGACG. Translation: CASSLSGGGIQET. In full, the CDR3 reads CASSLSGGGIQETQYF.

Turning to this clone: The sequence runs out 3 residues before the end of the CDR3; the remainder is reconstructed from the germline J gene. The V and J genes are TRBV5-6 and TRBJ2-3; TRBD2 matches 7 bases. CDR1 is SGHDT and CDR2 is YYEEEE in the germline V gene. The CDR3 totals 12 residues. The covered CDR3 bases are TGTGCCAGCAGCTCGGATGGGGGGGCG. Protein sequence: CASSSDGGA. The whole CDR3 is CASSSDGGAQYF.

As to this clone: Sequencing ends 3 residues short of the CDR3 end; the germline J gene provides the rest. The rearrangement uses TRBV7-9 and TRBJ2-7; 7 bases fit TRBD2. V trimming: 5 bases; J trimming: 5 bases; junction bases outside the gene matches: 9. Germline CDR1 SEHNR, CDR2 FQNEAQ (reference sequence). CDR3 length equals 14 residues. The part of the CDR3 DNA that was read is TGTGCCAGCAGCCCTGGACCCCTAGCGGACGAG. It translates to CASSPGPLADE. The entire CDR3 is CASSPGPLADEQYF.